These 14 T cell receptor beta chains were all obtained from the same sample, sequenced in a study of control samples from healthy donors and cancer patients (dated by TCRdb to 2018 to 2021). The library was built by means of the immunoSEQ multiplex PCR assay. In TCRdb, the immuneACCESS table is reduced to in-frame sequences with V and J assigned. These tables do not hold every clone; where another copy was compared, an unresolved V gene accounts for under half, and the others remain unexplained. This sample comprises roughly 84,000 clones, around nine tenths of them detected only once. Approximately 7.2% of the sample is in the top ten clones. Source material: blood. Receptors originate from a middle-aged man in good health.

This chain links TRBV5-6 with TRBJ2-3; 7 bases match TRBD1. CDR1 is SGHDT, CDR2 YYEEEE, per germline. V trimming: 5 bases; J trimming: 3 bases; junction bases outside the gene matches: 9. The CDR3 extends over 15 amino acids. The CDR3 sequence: CASRFTGVGTDTQYF. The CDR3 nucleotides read TGTGCCAGCAGATTTACAGGGGTGGGTACAGATACGCAGTATTTT. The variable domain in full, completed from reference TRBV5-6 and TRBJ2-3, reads DAGVTQSPTHLIKTRGQQVTLRCSPKSGHDTVSWYQQALGQGPQFIFQYYEEEERQRGNFPDRFSGHQFPNYSSELNVNALLLGDSALYLCASRFTGVGTDTQYFGPGTRLTVL.

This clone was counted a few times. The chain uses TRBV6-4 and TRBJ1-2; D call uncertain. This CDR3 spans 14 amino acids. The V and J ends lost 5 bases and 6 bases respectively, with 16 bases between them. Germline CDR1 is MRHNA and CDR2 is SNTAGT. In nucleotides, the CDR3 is TGTGCCAGCAGTTTAGGCCCTCCGGCGGATGGCTACACCTTC. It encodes CASSLGPPADGYTF.

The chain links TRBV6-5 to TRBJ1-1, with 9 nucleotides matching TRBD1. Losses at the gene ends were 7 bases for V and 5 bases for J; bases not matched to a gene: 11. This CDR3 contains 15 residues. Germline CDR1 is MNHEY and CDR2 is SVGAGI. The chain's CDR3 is CASTRDREFGTEAFF. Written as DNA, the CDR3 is TGTGCCAGCACCCGGGACAGGGAGTTTGGTACTGAAGCTTTCTTT.

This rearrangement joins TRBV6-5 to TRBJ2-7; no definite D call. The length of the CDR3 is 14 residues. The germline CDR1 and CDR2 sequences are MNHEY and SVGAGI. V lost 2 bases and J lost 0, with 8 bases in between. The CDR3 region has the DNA TGTGCCAGCAGTTACCATGGGAACTCCTACGAGCAGTACTTC. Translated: CASSYHGNSYEQYF.

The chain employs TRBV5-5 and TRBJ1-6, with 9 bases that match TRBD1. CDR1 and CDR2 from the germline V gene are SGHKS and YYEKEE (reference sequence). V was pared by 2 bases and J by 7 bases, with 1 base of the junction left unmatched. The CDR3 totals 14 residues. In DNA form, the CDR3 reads TGTGCCAGCAGCTTAGACAGGGGGAATTCACCCCTCCACTTT. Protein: CASSLDRGNSPLHF.

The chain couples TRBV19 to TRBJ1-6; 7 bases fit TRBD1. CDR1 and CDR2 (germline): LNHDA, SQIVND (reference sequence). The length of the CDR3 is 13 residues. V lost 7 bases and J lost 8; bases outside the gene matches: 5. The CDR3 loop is CASMDRRYSPLHF. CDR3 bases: TGTGCCAGTATGGACAGGCGGTATTCACCCCTCCACTTT.

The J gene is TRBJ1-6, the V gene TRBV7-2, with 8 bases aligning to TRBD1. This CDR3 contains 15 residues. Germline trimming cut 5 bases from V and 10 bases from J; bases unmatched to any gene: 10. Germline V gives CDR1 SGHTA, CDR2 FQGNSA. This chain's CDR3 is CASSPSQGARSPLHF. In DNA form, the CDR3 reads TGTGCCAGCAGCCCCTCCCAGGGGGCAAGGTCACCCCTCCACTTT. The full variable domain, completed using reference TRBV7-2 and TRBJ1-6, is GAGVSQSPSNKVTEKGKDVELRCDPISGHTALYWYRQSLGQGLEFLIYFQGNSAPDKSGLPSDRFSAERTGGSVSTLTIQRTQQEDSAVYLCASSPSQGARSPLHFGNGTRLTVT.

In nucleotides, the CDR3 is TGTGCCAGCAGCCAAAAGGAGGAGAACAATCAGCCCCAGCATTTT. Protein product: CASSQKEENNQPQHF. The rearrangement joins TRBV7-9 to TRBJ1-5, with D unresolved. Trimming took 5 bases from V and 3 from J, leaving 14 bases between them. Germline assignment: CDR1 SEHNR and CDR2 FQNEAQ (reference sequence). The CDR3 spans 15 residues.

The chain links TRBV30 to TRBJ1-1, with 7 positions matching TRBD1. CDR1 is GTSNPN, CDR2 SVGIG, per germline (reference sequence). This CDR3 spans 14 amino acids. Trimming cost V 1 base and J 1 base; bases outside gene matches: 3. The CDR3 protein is CAWSERQGNTEAFF. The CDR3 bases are TGTGCCTGGAGTGAAAGACAGGGGAACACTGAAGCTTTCTTT.

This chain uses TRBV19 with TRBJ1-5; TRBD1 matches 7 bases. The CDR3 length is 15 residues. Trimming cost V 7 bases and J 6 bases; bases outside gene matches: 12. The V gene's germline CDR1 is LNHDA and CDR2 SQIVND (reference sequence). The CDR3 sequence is CASTGRQGHRQPQHF. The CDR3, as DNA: TGTGCCAGTACTGGGAGACAGGGCCATCGTCAGCCCCAGCATTTT.

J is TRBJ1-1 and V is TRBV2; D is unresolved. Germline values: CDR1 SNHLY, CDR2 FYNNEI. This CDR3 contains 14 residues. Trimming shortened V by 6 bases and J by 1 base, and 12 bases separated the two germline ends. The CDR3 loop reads CASRPTAGNTEAFF. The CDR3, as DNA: TGTGCCAGCAGACCGACTGCAGGGAACACTGAAGCTTTCTTT.

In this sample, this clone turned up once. DNA of the CDR3: TGTGCCAGTATTATTTGGGCGTTGGGGACCACTGAAGCTTTCTTT. It yields the protein CASIIWALGTTEAFF. The chain is built from TRBV19 and TRBJ1-1; D may be TRBD1 (5 bases). Trimming took off 7 bases at V and 4 bases at J, with 19 bases between the two ends. The germline V gene has CDR1 LNHDA and CDR2 SQIVND (reference sequence). The CDR3 has 15 residues.

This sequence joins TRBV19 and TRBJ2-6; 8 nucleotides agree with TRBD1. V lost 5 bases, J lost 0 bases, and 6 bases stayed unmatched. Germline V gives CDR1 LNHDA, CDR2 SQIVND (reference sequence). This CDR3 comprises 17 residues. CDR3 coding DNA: TGTGCCAGTAGTGCAGGAGACAGGGGCTCTGGGGCCAACGTCCTGACTTTC. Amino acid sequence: CASSAGDRGSGANVLTF.

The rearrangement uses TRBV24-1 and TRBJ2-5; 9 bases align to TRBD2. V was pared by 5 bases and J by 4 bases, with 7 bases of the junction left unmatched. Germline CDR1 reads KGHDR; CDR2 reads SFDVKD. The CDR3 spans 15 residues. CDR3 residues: CATSVGGGALETQYF. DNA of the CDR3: TGTGCCACCAGTGTAGGCGGGGGGGCCTTAGAGACCCAGTACTTC.